This T cell receptor beta chain was found in a study of blood T cell repertoires in COVID-19. In the study overall: PBMCs, B-cell-depleted T cells, or T cells were the source of the cDNA or gDNA that made up the material.

The CDR3 sequence is 13 residues long. CDR1 and CDR2 (germline): SGHRS, YFSETQ. The V gene lost 4 bases and the J gene lost 3 bases, with 7 bases spanning the gap. With respect to this clone: In the same sample, other DNA sequences code for this CDR3.

The table came from immunoSEQ multiplex PCR; TCRdb's copy has only in-frame clones and leaves some out. Among fewer than 300,000 clones, around four fifths were seen once, and the ten largest hold 5% to 6%. The sample taken for sequencing was peripheral blood. This clonotype was sampled from a man older than 75 with acute or convalescent COVID-19. The chain employs TRBV5-1 and TRBJ2-2; the D is unclear. The CDR3 sequence is CASSLRDTGELFF. The CDR3 DNA reads as TGCGCCAGCAGCCTACGTGACACCGGGGAGCTGTTTTTT.